Following are 8 T cell receptor beta chains from one sample sequenced in a study of T-cell reconstitution after alpha-beta-depleted transplantation in children. Unique molecular identifiers were used to barcode this TCRbeta library. MiXCR, applied by TCRdb to the PCR reads, yields one record per CDR3 protein. The repertoire holds 450,000 to 550,000 distinct CDR3 sequences, with around 10% as singletons. Sample: PBMCs, mostly from graft donor cells, taken 180 days after TCRalphabeta/CD19-depleted stem cell transplant. These receptors were obtained from a female patient aged 2-15 years who had a stem cell transplant for aplastic anemia, so the T cells may come from the graft donor.

The chain couples TRBV18 to TRBJ1-1; no clear D gene. Germline V CDR1 and CDR2: KGHSH, LQKENI. There are 16 residues in the CDR3. Trimming removed 2 bases from V and 0 bases from J, with 13 bases in between. The CDR3 region is CASSPTGGGLNTEAFF. In DNA, the CDR3 is TGTGCCAGCTCACCAACTGGAGGCGGGTTGAACACTGAAGCTTTCTTT.

This clonotype was counted ten times or more. CDR3 in DNA: TGCGCCAGCAGCCTAGATTACAGGGTAGTGAAAGTGGATGAGCAGTTCTTC. Protein sequence: CASSLDYRVVKVDEQFF. V usage is TRBV5-1 and J usage is TRBJ2-1; D is possibly TRBD1 (6 bases). The CDR3 runs to 17 residues. Germline CDR1 SGHRS, CDR2 YFSETQ. Trimming stripped 4 bases from V and 8 bases from J, with 25 bases between. Based on the CDR3 plus reference TRBV5-1 and TRBJ2-1, the full variable domain is KAGVTQTPRYLIKTRGQQVTLSCSPISGHRSVSWYQQTPGQGLQFLFEYFSETQRNKGNFPGRFSGRQFSNSRSEMNVSTLELGDSALYLCASSLDYRVVKVDEQFFGPGTRLTVL.

The J gene is TRBJ2-5, the V gene TRBV6-1, with 7 bases aligning to TRBD1. After removal of 6 bases from V and 5 bases from J, the junction contained 15 bases not matched to a gene. From germline, CDR1 is MNHNS and CDR2 SASEGT. CDR3 length: 16 amino acids. The CDR3 DNA follows: TGTGCCAGCAGCTCGACAGGGATACGGACTGGGGAGACCCAGTACTTC. It is translated as CASSSTGIRTGETQYF.

The chain couples TRBV5-5 to TRBJ2-1; weak D call: TRBD1 (6 bases). V was trimmed by 0 bases and J by 7 bases, leaving 17 bases between them. CDR1 is SGHKS, CDR2 YYEKEE, per germline (reference sequence). This CDR3 contains 16 residues. The DNA for the CDR3 is TGTGCCAGCAGCTTGGAACCAGGGGTCCGGAGGAATGAGCAGTTCTTC. It specifies CASSLEPGVRRNEQFF. Complete variable domain (other parts from reference TRBV5-5 and TRBJ2-1): DAGVTQSPTHLIKTRGQQVTLRCSPISGHKSVSWYQQVLGQGPQFIFQYYEKEERGRGNFPDRFSARQFPNYSSELNVNALLLGDSALYLCASSLEPGVRRNEQFFGPGTRLTVL.

The V gene is TRBV7-2, the J gene TRBJ1-6; D gene ambiguous. Deletions cut 2 bases from V and 11 bases from J, with 19 bases between. CDR3 length: 16 residues. CDR1 and CDR2 (germline): SGHTA, FQGNSA. The CDR3 DNA is TGTGCCAGCAGCTTAACCAACAAAGCTGCCCAGACACCCCTCCACTTT. Its protein product is CASSLTNKAAQTPLHF.

The V gene is TRBV6-6, the J gene TRBJ1-4; D call uncertain. V was shortened by 8 bases and J by 4 bases, with 11 bases between the two germline ends. This CDR3 has 13 amino acids. Germline CDR1 and CDR2: MNHNY and SVGAGI (reference sequence). In nucleotides, the CDR3 is TGTGCCAGCGGAGGGTGGGGTAATGAAAAACTGTTTTTT. It specifies CASGGWGNEKLFF.

This clonotype has more than one count but fewer than ten. The chain employs TRBV20-1 and TRBJ2-1; 7 positions match TRBD1. The germline gives CDR1 DFQATT, CDR2 SNEGSKA (reference sequence). CDR3 length: 13 residues. J gave up 6 bases and V 1 base, and 3 bases lay outside the gene matches. The CDR3 sequence: CSARVDRVNEQFF. The CDR3 bases are TGCAGTGCTAGAGTCGACAGGGTCAATGAGCAGTTCTTC.

This clonotype occurred a few times. The CDR3 here is CASSHQTRTSGRNEQFF. The CDR3, as DNA: TGCGCCAGCAGCCACCAAACCCGGACTAGCGGGAGGAATGAGCAGTTCTTC. The rearrangement uses TRBV4-3 and TRBJ2-1, with 14 positions matching TRBD2. There are 17 residues in the CDR3. The ends lost 3 bases at V and 7 bases at J; junction bases unmatched: 8. Germline CDR1 is LGHNA and CDR2 is YSLEER.